This paragraph covers one T cell receptor (beta chain) sequence. Its specificity is unknown. In germline, CDR1 is SGHRS, CDR2 YFSETQ. Trimming took off 0 bases at V and 5 bases at J, with 11 bases between the two ends. The CDR3 consists of 14 residues. This entry is derived from a study of T cell responses to AZD1222 COVID-19 vaccine. Study-wide points: Vaccine-associated CD4 TCRs ranged over spike, dominating at 160-218 and 743-854. There were mostly white British donors and more females than males, and clonal diversity was possibly underestimated.

The table came from immunoSEQ multiplex PCR; TCRdb's copy has only in-frame clones and leaves some out. The data show roughly 100,000 clones, roughly nine tenths seen once. The sample here was peripheral blood, taken on day 0 of AZD1222 vaccination. This chain joins TRBV5-1 and TRBJ1-1, with a weak D call TRBD1 (5 bases). The TCR originated in an adult in good health. In DNA, the CDR3 is TGCGCCAGCAGCTTGGGGACAACGGGAACTGAAGCTTTCTTT. Residues: CASSLGTTGTEAFF.